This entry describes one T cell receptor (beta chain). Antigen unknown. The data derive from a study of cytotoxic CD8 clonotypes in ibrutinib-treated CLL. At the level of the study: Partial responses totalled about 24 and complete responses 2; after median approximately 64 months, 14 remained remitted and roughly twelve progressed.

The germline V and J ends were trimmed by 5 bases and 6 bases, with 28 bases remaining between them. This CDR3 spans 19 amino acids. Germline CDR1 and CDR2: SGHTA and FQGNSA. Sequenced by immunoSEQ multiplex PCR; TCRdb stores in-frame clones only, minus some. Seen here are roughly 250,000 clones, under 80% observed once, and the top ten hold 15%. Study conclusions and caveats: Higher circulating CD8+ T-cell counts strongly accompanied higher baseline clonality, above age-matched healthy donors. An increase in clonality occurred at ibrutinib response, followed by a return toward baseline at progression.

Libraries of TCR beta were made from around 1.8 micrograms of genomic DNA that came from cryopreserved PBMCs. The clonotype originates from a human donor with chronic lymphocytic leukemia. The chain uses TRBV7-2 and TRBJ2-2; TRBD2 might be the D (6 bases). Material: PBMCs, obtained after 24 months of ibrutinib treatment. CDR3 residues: CASSPSSSRGRRGPGELFF. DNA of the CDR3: TGTGCCAGCAGCCCTTCCTCGAGCCGGGGACGGAGGGGACCCGGGGAGCTGTTTTTT.